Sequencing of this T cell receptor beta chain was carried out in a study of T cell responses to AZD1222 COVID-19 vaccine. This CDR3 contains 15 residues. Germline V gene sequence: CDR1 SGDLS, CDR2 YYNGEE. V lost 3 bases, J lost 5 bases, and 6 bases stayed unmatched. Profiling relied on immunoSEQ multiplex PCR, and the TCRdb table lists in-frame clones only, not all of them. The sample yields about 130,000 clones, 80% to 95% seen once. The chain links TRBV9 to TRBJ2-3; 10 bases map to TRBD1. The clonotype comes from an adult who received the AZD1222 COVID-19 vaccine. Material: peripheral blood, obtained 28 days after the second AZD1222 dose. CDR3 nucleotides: TGTGCCAGCAGCGGGGGACAGGGGCTAGGAGATACGCAGTATTTT. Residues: CASSGGQGLGDTQYF.